This TCR beta chain originates from a study of T cell clones after liver transplantation. Study summary: Liver transplant recipients had immunosuppression withdrawal attempted within 2 years. Draws occurred before transplant, before withdrawal, and after complete or failed withdrawal. Post-transplant blood was tracked for graft-donor-reactive T cell clones identified in a pre-transplant mixed lymphocyte reaction. General study results and limits: These preliminary findings come from unstandardized post-transplant sampling times.

In its sample, this clone was seen a few times. Its antigen is undetermined. Generated by immunoSEQ multiplex PCR, the TCRdb table keeps only in-frame clones and is missing some. The sample yields 85,000 to 110,000 clones, about 81% seen once. The TCR comes from a human patient who received a liver transplant. Some T cells here may be from the graft donor. The sample consisted of CD4+ T cells from blood, taken approximately 45 months after liver transplant.

The CDR3 here is CASSAGHGRGYGYTF. In nucleotides, the CDR3 is TGTGCCAGCAGTGCGGGACACGGAAGAGGGTATGGCTACACCTTC. This sequence joins TRBV6-5 and TRBJ1-2; possibly TRBD1 for D (6 bases). The CDR3 runs to 15 residues. Germline lookup yields CDR1 MNHEY and CDR2 SVGAGI. The V end was cut by 5 bases, the J end by 5 bases, with 18 bases between.